This T cell receptor beta chain was identified in a study of blood T cells in healthy people across ages. In the case of this clonotype: No antigen is known for it.

Study-level points and caveats: There was no known CMV status for donors, so expanded clonotype changes were possibly confounded. Across the age range, TCR beta diversity per million T cells fell in a roughly linear way.

With a J-beta primer mix and a sample-barcoded 5' primer, a second PCR ran 7 to 11 cycles. There were at least 2.5 million CDR3-containing paired-end reads obtained from each sample. TCRdb reprocessed the 5' RACE reads with MiXCR, giving one entry per CDR3 protein. Counted here are 850,000 to 1,000,000 distinct CDR3 sequences, about 48% occurring once; the ten biggest clones make up about an eighth. This TCR derives from a man aged 25 to 40 in good health. The specimen sequenced was blood.

CDR3 sequence: CASSYSIYNEQFF. For the CDR3, the DNA is TGTGCCAGCAGTTACTCCATCTACAATGAGCAGTTCTTC. The gene calls are TRBV6-6 and TRBJ2-1; D remains ambiguous. Germline-derived CDR1 and CDR2 are MNHNY and SVGAGI (reference sequence). The CDR3 extends over 13 amino acids. Trimming pared 0 bases from V and 3 bases from J, leaving 3 bases between.